These T cell receptor beta chains were read from a single sample in a study of blood T cell repertoires in COVID-19. Method: immunoSEQ multiplex PCR; TCRdb's copy keeps in-frame clones and lacks some. This sample has 250,000 to 350,000 clones, with approximately 85% found just once. The sequenced material came from peripheral blood. The receptors stem from a man between 18 and 29 years old with active or convalescent COVID-19. CDR3s include the opening cysteine and the closing phenylalanine or tryptophan. A D gene is named only where the DNA matches it firmly. Clone size is stated in some rows and not others, as once, few, many or a class when expanded.

V,D,size,J,CDR3,DNA
TRBV7-9,TRBD1,-,TRBJ2-7,CASSITGTGPDEQYF,TGTGCCAGCAGCATTACCGGGACAGGGCCGGACGAGCAGTACTTC
TRBV2,TRBD2,-,TRBJ2-3,CASSYSGGAADTQYF,TGTGCCAGCAGTTATAGCGGGGGGGCCGCAGATACGCAGTATTTT
TRBV5-4,TRBD1,-,TRBJ1-2,CASSSPGDRGKKSYTF,TGTGCCAGCAGCTCGCCGGGAGACAGGGGGAAAAAAAGCTACACCTTC
TRBV19,TRBD2,-,TRBJ2-7,CASSGGGGEQYF,TGTGCCAGTAGTGGGGGGGGAGGGGAGCAGTACTTC
TRBV21-1,-,few,TRBJ2-1,CASSKVPATATGGDNEQFF,TGTGCCAGCAGCAAAGTTCCCGCCACCGCGACGGGGGGGGACAATGAGCAGTTCTTC
TRBV5-3,TRBD1,-,TRBJ2-7,CARSPGQNNYEQYF,TGTGCCAGAAGCCCGGGACAGAACAACTACGAGCAGTACTTC
TRBV4-3,TRBD1,-,TRBJ2-7,CASSQDWRDRETYEQYF,TGCGCCAGCAGCCAAGATTGGCGGGACAGGGAAACCTACGAGCAGTACTTC
TRBV7-9,TRBD1,-,TRBJ2-3,CASSARDRGPTDTQYF,TGTGCCAGCAGCGCTCGGGACAGGGGGCCGACAGATACGCAGTATTTT
TRBV21-1,-,once,TRBJ1-2,CASSTVIKTGFCGYTF,TGTGCCAGCAGCACAGTCATAAAGACAGGGTTCTGTGGCTACACCTTC
TRBV24-1,TRBD1,-,TRBJ2-2,CATSDSRTGDGTGELFF,TGTGCCACCAGTGATTCGAGGACAGGGGATGGCACCGGGGAGCTGTTTTTT
TRBV3-1/TRBV3-2,-,-,TRBJ2-7,CASSHGHQDIAAEQYF,TGTGCCAGCAGCCACGGCCACCAGGACATTGCGGCCGAGCAGTACTTC